Below are 27 T cell receptor beta chains sequenced from a single sample in a study of response to subunit inactivated influenza vaccine. TCRdb reprocessed the RT-PCR reads via MiXCR and lists one record per CDR3 protein. The data show a few hundred thousand distinct CDR3 sequences, about 14% seen once. The input for sequencing was PBMCs from blood, taken approximately 12 days after vaccination. These receptors originate from a man aged 50 to 60 who received an inactivated influenza vaccine.

This clonotype has more than one count but fewer than ten. The CDR3 bases are TGCAGCGTGAGGGGTGACCACACTGAAGCTTTCTTT. This gives the protein CSVRGDHTEAFF. The V gene is TRBV29-1, the J gene TRBJ1-1; D perhaps matches TRBD1 (5 bases). Trimming removed 6 bases from V and 3 bases from J, with 11 bases in between. There are 12 residues in the CDR3. Per the germline V gene, CDR1 is SQVTM and CDR2 is ANQGSEA.

This clonotype was observed a handful of times. This chain uses TRBV20-1 with TRBJ2-3; 9 nucleotides line up with TRBD2. Germline CDR1 is DFQATT and CDR2 is SNEGSKA (reference sequence). Losses at the gene ends were 4 bases for V and 0 bases for J; bases not matched to a gene: 5. CDR3 length: 15 residues. This chain's CDR3 is CSATSSGASTDTQYF. The CDR3, as DNA: TGCAGTGCTACATCTAGCGGGGCGAGCACAGATACGCAGTATTTT.

The genes are TRBV7-9 and TRBJ2-1; D might be TRBD2 (5 bases). Trimming shortened V by 5 bases and J by 10 bases, and 12 bases separated the two germline ends. Germline loops: CDR1 SEHNR, CDR2 FQNEAQ (reference sequence). This CDR3 has 12 residues. CDR3 DNA sequence: TGTGCCAGCAGCACGGGGTCTCGAGAGCAGTTCTTC. Its protein is CASSTGSREQFF.

The V call is TRBV24-1, the J call TRBJ2-1; D possibly matches TRBD1 or TRBD2 (6 bases each). Trimming removed 6 bases at V and 7 bases at J, with 18 bases between. The CDR3 is 15 residues long. Germline V gene data show CDR1 as KGHDR and CDR2 as SFDVKD. In nucleotides, the CDR3 is TGTGCCACCAGTCAGGACGGGGGCCCCGGGAATGAGCAGTTCTTC. This translates into CATSQDGGPGNEQFF.

This clonotype came up a few times. The V call is TRBV5-1, the J call TRBJ1-4, with 9 bases that match TRBD1. The CDR3 spans 15 residues. CDR1 is SGHRS, CDR2 YFSETQ, per germline. J lost 8 bases, V lost 1 base, and 6 bases had no gene match. The CDR3 nucleotides read TGCGCCAGCAGCTTGATAGGGACAGGGCGAGAAAAACTGTTTTTT. This encodes CASSLIGTGREKLFF.

This clonotype was counted between two and nine times. The chain recombines TRBV7-2 with TRBJ2-1; D might be TRBD2 (5 bases). The V end was cut by 2 bases, the J end by 0 bases, with 14 bases between. The CDR3 sequence is 17 residues long. Per the germline V gene, CDR1 is SGHTA and CDR2 is FQGNSA. This chain's CDR3 is CASSLTVLGASYNEQFF. The CDR3, as DNA: TGTGCCAGCAGCTTAACCGTCTTGGGAGCCTCCTACAATGAGCAGTTCTTC.

The gene calls are TRBV9 and TRBJ1-6; D is unclear. V was pared by 4 bases and J by 8 bases, with 10 bases between. The CDR3 covers 13 residues. Germline V lookup: CDR1 SGDLS, CDR2 YYNGEE. The CDR3 spells CASSPRLDSPLHF. The CDR3 DNA sequence: TGTGCCAGCAGCCCGCGGTTGGATTCACCCCTCCACTTT. The full variable domain, in which reference TRBV9 and TRBJ1-6 provide the parts outside the CDR3, is DSGVTQTPKHLITATGQRVTLRCSPRSGDLSVYWYQQSLDQGLQFLIQYYNGEERAKGNILERFSAQQFPDLHSELNLSSLELGDSALYFCASSPRLDSPLHFGNGTRLTVT.

This rearrangement joins TRBV20-1 to TRBJ1-6, with 11 bases identical to TRBD1. Germline-derived CDR1 and CDR2 are DFQATT and SNEGSKA (reference sequence). V lost 0 bases and J lost 8; bases outside the gene matches: 9. The CDR3 is 17 amino acids. CDR3 bases: TGCAGTGCTAGAGATGGTGGACAGGGGGCCGCCCATTCACCCCTCCACTTT. This gives the protein CSARDGGQGAAHSPLHF.

The chain links TRBV7-2 to TRBJ2-1; 7 bases match TRBD2. Trimming at V came to 5 bases and at J to 13 bases, leaving 5 bases not matched to a gene. The CDR3 spans 11 residues. Germline CDR1 SGHTA, CDR2 FQGNSA. The CDR3 sequence is CASSARDYQFF. The CDR3 nucleotides read TGTGCCAGCAGCGCACGGGACTACCAGTTCTTC.

The chain employs TRBV12-3 or TRBV12-4 and TRBJ2-1; 12 bases match TRBD2. This CDR3 spans 15 amino acids. J lost 11 bases, V lost 5 bases, and 10 bases had no gene match. CDR3 sequence (DNA): TGTGCCAGCAGTCCTACTAGCGGGGGGTCCCACAAGCAGTTCTTC. Protein sequence: CASSPTSGGSHKQFF.

This clonotype was detected only a few times. This rearrangement joins TRBV12-3 or TRBV12-4 to TRBJ2-1, with D perhaps TRBD1 or TRBD2 (5 bases each). Trimming cost V 2 bases and J 1 base, with 15 bases left between them. This CDR3 is built from 17 residues. CDR3 amino acids: CASSLRGQGVSYNEQFF. CDR3 DNA sequence: TGTGCCAGCAGTTTACGCGGGCAGGGCGTTTCCTACAATGAGCAGTTCTTC.

V and J are TRBV7-9 and TRBJ2-3, with 10 bases aligning to TRBD1. Germline values: CDR1 SEHNR, CDR2 FQNEAQ (reference sequence). The CDR3 totals 16 residues. Losses at the gene ends were 5 bases for V and 0 bases for J; bases not matched to a gene: 5. The CDR3 region has the DNA TGTGCCAGCAGCCCCGGGACAGGGGCTAGCACAGATACGCAGTATTTT. This codes for CASSPGTGASTDTQYF.

This clonotype was detected only a few times. The chain combines TRBV3-1 with TRBJ1-1; tentative D call: TRBD1 (6 bases). Germline V gene lookup returns CDR1 LGHDT and CDR2 YNNKEL (reference sequence). With 6 bases removed from V and 4 bases from J, the gap between germline ends came to 15 bases. This CDR3 is 14 amino acids long. The CDR3 loop reads CASSSWGGGTEAFF. CDR3 bases: TGTGCCAGCAGTTCCTGGGGGGGCGGCACTGAAGCTTTCTTT. Based on the CDR3 plus reference TRBV3-1 and TRBJ1-1, the full variable domain is DTAVSQTPKYLVTQMGNDKSIKCEQNLGHDTMYWYKQDSKKFLKIMFSYNNKELIINETVPNRFSPKSPDKAHLNLHINSLELGDSAVYFCASSSWGGGTEAFFGQGTRLTVV.

This clonotype was counted only a few times. The chain employs TRBV20-1 and TRBJ2-3, with 9 bases matching TRBD2. V dropped 0 bases and J dropped 4; count of bases not matched to a gene: 5. The germline V gene has CDR1 DFQATT and CDR2 SNEGSKA (reference sequence). CDR3 length: 15 residues. DNA of the CDR3: TGCAGTGCTAGAGATGGGTTAGCGGGAGCAGATACGCAGTATTTT. This sequence encodes CSARDGLAGADTQYF.

This chain joins TRBV30 and TRBJ2-7; 7 bases agree with TRBD2. V lost 2 bases to trimming and J lost 2 bases; unmatched junction nucleotides: 9. The length of the CDR3 is 15 residues. In germline, CDR1 is GTSNPN, CDR2 SVGIG (reference sequence). The CDR3 bases are TGTGCCTGGAGTCCCCCGCGGGAGATCCCCTACGAGCAGTACTTC. Translating gives CAWSPPREIPYEQYF.

At least ten counts were recorded for this clonotype. The V and J genes are TRBV5-1 and TRBJ2-2; 9 bases agree with TRBD1. V lost 1 base, J lost 6 bases, and 16 bases stayed unmatched. The germline CDR1 and CDR2 sequences are SGHRS and YFSETQ. This CDR3 has 19 residues. DNA for the CDR3: TGCGCCAGCAGCTTGAATTTGGGACCCCGGACAGGGGTTCCCGGGGAGCTGTTTTTT. It encodes CASSLNLGPRTGVPGELFF.

CDR3 loop: CASSWAGGRGYTF. The CDR3 bases are TGTGCCAGCAGCTGGGCAGGGGGCAGAGGCTACACCTTC. The chain has TRBV7-2 and TRBJ1-2; 8 bases match TRBD1. The CDR3 contains 13 residues. Per the germline V gene, CDR1 is SGHTA and CDR2 is FQGNSA. V shed 4 bases and J 8 bases; nucleotides not matched to a gene: 6.

The chain links TRBV3-1 to TRBJ2-1, with 8 bases identical to TRBD2. Germline-derived CDR1 and CDR2 are LGHDT and YNNKEL (reference sequence). The CDR3 consists of 13 residues. After removal of 6 bases from V and 10 bases from J, the junction contained 8 bases not matched to a gene. The DNA for the CDR3 is TGTGCCAGCAGAACGCTTAGCGGGACGGAGCAGTTCTTC. As protein: CASRTLSGTEQFF.

In this sample, this clonotype turned up a few times. Here the CDR3 DNA reads TGTGCCAGCAGTGAGGTGTCCTCCTACGAGCAGTACTTC. This sequence encodes CASSEVSSYEQYF. The V and J genes are TRBV2 and TRBJ2-7, with unresolved D. Germline V gene lookup returns CDR1 SNHLY and CDR2 FYNNEI. The length of the CDR3 is 13 residues. V was cut by 3 bases and J by 0 bases, with 6 bases left in between.

A few counts support this clonotype. The chain recombines TRBV6-4 with TRBJ2-5, with D possibly TRBD1 on 6 matching bases. This CDR3 comprises 14 residues. Trimming removed 1 base from V and 5 bases from J, with 11 bases in between. CDR1 and CDR2 (germline): MRHNA, SNTAGT. In nucleotides, the CDR3 is TGTGCCAGCAGTGACTACAGGGCCGCGGAGACCCAGTACTTC. It yields the protein CASSDYRAAETQYF.

This clonotype was counted only a few times. The chain couples TRBV4-2 to TRBJ1-1, with D unresolved. V lost 2 bases to trimming and J lost 1 base, with 8 bases between them. Germline lookup yields CDR1 LGHNA and CDR2 YNFKEQ. CDR3 length equals 14 residues. The CDR3 loop is CASSQLNQNTEAFF. As DNA, the CDR3 is TGTGCCAGCAGCCAATTAAACCAGAACACTGAAGCTTTCTTT.

V usage is TRBV4-3 and J usage is TRBJ2-1; 8 bases agree with TRBD1. Germline V CDR1 and CDR2: LGHNA, YSLEER. The CDR3 sequence is 15 residues long. J lost 3 bases, V lost 4 bases, and 5 bases had no gene match. CDR3 DNA: TGCGCCAGCAGCCGCACCGGGACAGGCTACAATGAGCAGTTCTTC. Translation: CASSRTGTGYNEQFF.

J is TRBJ2-5 and V is TRBV5-6; 10 bases are shared with TRBD2. J was trimmed by 1 base and V by 0 bases; bases with no gene match: 12. Looked up from germline, CDR1 is SGHDT and CDR2 is YYEEEE. This CDR3 comprises 19 residues. The CDR3 nucleotides are TGTGCCAGCAGCTTGGGGTTTTGGCTAGCGGGGGTAACCCAAGAGACCCAGTACTTC. Protein sequence: CASSLGFWLAGVTQETQYF.

The genes are TRBV3-1 and TRBJ1-6; no clear D gene. Germline V CDR1 and CDR2: LGHDT, YNNKEL (reference sequence). This CDR3 contains 12 residues. The V gene lost 3 bases and the J gene lost 4 bases, with 1 base spanning the gap. For the CDR3, the DNA is TGTGCCAGCAGCCAGTATAATTCACCCCTCCACTTT. As protein: CASSQYNSPLHF.

This clonotype was detected a few times. V gene TRBV7-9 combines with J gene TRBJ1-5; possible D gene TRBD1, 5 bases. This CDR3 comprises 13 residues. From germline, CDR1 is SEHNR and CDR2 FQNEAQ (reference sequence). Trimming cost V 4 bases and J 6 bases, with 10 bases left between them. CDR3 bases: TGTGCCAGCAGCTCAGGGTCGCGTCAGCCCCAGCATTTT. It is translated as CASSSGSRQPQHF.

The rearrangement uses TRBV12-3 or TRBV12-4 and TRBJ1-4; no definite D call. Trimming stripped 2 bases from V and 2 bases from J, with 12 bases between. The CDR3 length is 16 residues. The CDR3 sequence: CASSLLPFGTNEKLFF. The CDR3, as DNA: TGTGCCAGCAGTTTACTTCCTTTTGGCACTAATGAAAAACTGTTTTTT.

This chain links TRBV19 with TRBJ2-1; D remains unclear. Trimming stripped 7 bases from V and 3 bases from J, with 16 bases between. CDR3 length: 15 residues. Germline loops: CDR1 LNHDA, CDR2 SQIVND (reference sequence). This chain's CDR3 is CASTPDASNYNEQFF. In DNA, the CDR3 is TGTGCCAGTACCCCCGATGCCTCCAACTACAATGAGCAGTTCTTC. Full variable domain (outside the CDR3, taken from reference TRBV19 and TRBJ2-1): DGGITQSPKYLFRKEGQNVTLSCEQNLNHDAMYWYRQDPGQGLRLIYYSQIVNDFQKGDIAEGYSVSREKKESFPLTVTSAQKNPTAFYLCASTPDASNYNEQFFGPGTRLTVL.